This T cell receptor (beta chain) was identified in a study of T cells in Graves' hyperthyroidism and ophthalmopathy. Study observations and caveats: Prediction of ophthalmopathy progression came a median roughly 6.7 months pre-onset. Most expanded thyroid clonotypes above 0.001 also appeared in blood.

The investigators amplified TCR beta CDR3 regions from RNA transcripts. HTBI primers were employed in a first-round RT-PCR of the TCR CDR3. TCRdb analysed the multiplex PCR reads with MiXCR anew, one entry per CDR3 protein. This table has roughly 300,000 distinct CDR3 sequences, less than 30% appearing once. Ten or more counts support this clonotype. Antigen: not known. Sample: blood. The clonotype was recovered from a man aged 40-55 years with Graves' hyperthyroidism that later progressed to Graves' ophthalmopathy.

The CDR3 bases are TGTGCCAGTACCACTTCATACAGGGGGCTCAGCAATCAGCCCCAGCATTTT. Its translation: CASTTSYRGLSNQPQHF. This chain uses TRBV19 with TRBJ1-5; 9 nucleotides line up with TRBD1. The CDR3 runs to 17 residues. The J segment lost 1 base and the V segment lost 7 bases, leaving 11 bases of the junction unmatched. Germline V gene lookup returns CDR1 LNHDA and CDR2 SQIVND (reference sequence). Full variable domain (missing parts from reference TRBV19 and TRBJ1-5): DGGITQSPKYLFRKEGQNVTLSCEQNLNHDAMYWYRQDPGQGLRLIYYSQIVNDFQKGDIAEGYSVSREKKESFPLTVTSAQKNPTAFYLCASTTSYRGLSNQPQHFGDGTRLSIL.